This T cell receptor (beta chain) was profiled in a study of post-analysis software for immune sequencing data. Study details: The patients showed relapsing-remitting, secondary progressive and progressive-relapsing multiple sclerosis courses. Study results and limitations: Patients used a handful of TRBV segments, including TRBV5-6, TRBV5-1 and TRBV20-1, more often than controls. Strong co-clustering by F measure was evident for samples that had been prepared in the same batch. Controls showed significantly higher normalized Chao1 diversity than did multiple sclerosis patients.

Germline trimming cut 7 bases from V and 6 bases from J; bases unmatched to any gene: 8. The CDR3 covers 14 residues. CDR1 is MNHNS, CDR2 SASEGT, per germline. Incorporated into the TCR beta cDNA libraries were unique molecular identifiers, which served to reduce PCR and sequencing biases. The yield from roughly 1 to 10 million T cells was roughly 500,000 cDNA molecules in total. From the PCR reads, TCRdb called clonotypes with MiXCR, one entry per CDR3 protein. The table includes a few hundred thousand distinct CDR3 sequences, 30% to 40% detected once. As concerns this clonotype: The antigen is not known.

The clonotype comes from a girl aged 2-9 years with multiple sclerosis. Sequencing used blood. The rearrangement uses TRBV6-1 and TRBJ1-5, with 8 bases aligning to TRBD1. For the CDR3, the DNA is TGTGCCAGCACCCCCGGACAGGGAGGTCAGCCCCAGCATTTT. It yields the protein CASTPGQGGQPQHF.